The next 12 T cell receptor beta chains were all read from a single sample in a study of human T cells and chemical hapten exposure. TCRdb reanalysed the RACE reads using MiXCR and keeps one entry per CDR3 protein. The sample carries about 98,000 distinct CDR3 sequences, approximately 11% recorded once. As for time point: pre-sensitization, week 0. This sample's treatment: therapeutic diphenylcyclopropenone sensitization with weekly scalp DPC. The source was whole blood, collected in connection with sensitization to the hapten diphenylcyclopropenone (DPC). The receptors originated from a woman in her sixties or seventies with alopecia areata. Some clones in this sample may be carry-over from other donors' samples.

In this sample, this clonotype turned up many times. The chain has TRBV9 and TRBJ2-3, with 10 bases aligning to TRBD1. The CDR3 spans 16 residues. Germline V gene sequence: CDR1 SGDLS, CDR2 YYNGEE. The J segment lost 4 bases and the V segment lost 0 bases, leaving 5 bases of the junction unmatched. CDR3 sequence (DNA): TGTGCCAGCAGCGTAGACGAGACAGGGGGCGCAGATACGCAGTATTTT. Its protein is CASSVDETGGADTQYF.

In its sample, this clonotype was seen a few times. The chain uses TRBV16 and TRBJ1-4, with D perhaps matching TRBD1 (5 bases). CDR1 and CDR2 (germline): KGHSY, FQNENV. The CDR3 extends over 16 amino acids. V was clipped by 5 bases and J by 0 bases, with 13 bases between them. The CDR3 nucleotides read TGTGCCAGCAGCGGGGCCCGACCTGCAACTAATGAAAAACTGTTTTTT. Its protein is CASSGARPATNEKLFF.

Of note for this clonotype: A much larger clone differs from this one at a single base, so this may be a read error. This chain links TRBV4-2 with TRBJ2-1; 8 bases are a match to TRBD2. The CDR3 is made up of 15 amino acids. The J segment lost 6 bases and the V segment lost 4 bases, leaving 8 bases of the junction unmatched. Germline V gene data show CDR1 as LGHNA and CDR2 as YNFKEQ. The CDR3 nucleotides are TGTGCCAGCAGCCCCGCCGGGACTAGTCTCAATGAGCAGTTCTTC. Its translation: CASSPAGTSLNEQFF.

The CDR3 region has the DNA TGCAGTGCTAGTATCCGTGCCGGGGGGACCAAAAACATTCAGTACTTC. It is translated as CSASIRAGGTKNIQYF. The J gene is TRBJ2-4, the V gene TRBV20-1; 7 bases line up with TRBD2. Per the germline V gene, CDR1 is DFQATT and CDR2 is SNEGSKA (reference sequence). After removal of 3 bases from V and 2 bases from J, the junction contained 10 bases not matched to a gene. There are 16 residues in the CDR3.

The table lists this clonotype with many counts. The chain carries TRBV18 and TRBJ2-3, with D perhaps matching TRBD2 (5 bases). The V gene's germline CDR1 is KGHSH and CDR2 LQKENI. With 2 bases removed from V and 2 bases from J, the gap between germline ends came to 8 bases. CDR3 length: 14 residues. The CDR3 sequence is CASSPRELTDTQYF. The CDR3 nucleotides are TGTGCCAGCTCACCAAGGGAGCTCACAGATACGCAGTATTTT.

V usage is TRBV2 and J usage is TRBJ2-5; 8 positions match TRBD2. The CDR3 has 14 amino acids. V dropped 2 bases and J dropped 4; count of bases not matched to a gene: 3. Germline V gene lookup returns CDR1 SNHLY and CDR2 FYNNEI. The CDR3 here is CASSERSGGETQYF. The CDR3 nucleotides read TGTGCCAGCAGTGAAAGGAGCGGGGGAGAGACCCAGTACTTC. The full variable domain, rest sourced from reference TRBV2 and TRBJ2-5, is EPEVTQTPSHQVTQMGQEVILRCVPISNHLYFYWYRQILGQKVEFLVSFYNNEISEKSEIFDDQFSVERPDGSNFTLKIRSTKLEDSAMYFCASSERSGGETQYFGPGTRLLVL.

Ten or more counts support this clonotype. The chain employs TRBV11-2 and TRBJ2-7, with 9 positions matching TRBD1. Germline V lookup: CDR1 SGHAT, CDR2 FQNNGV. Unmatched junction bases numbered 7, after V lost 5 bases and J lost 2 bases. The CDR3 runs to 15 residues. Here the CDR3 reads CASSLGQGPPYEQYF. The DNA of the CDR3 is TGTGCCAGCAGCCTGGGACAGGGCCCTCCCTACGAGCAGTACTTC.

This clonotype showed up many times. This chain joins TRBV7-2 and TRBJ1-5; D unclear. CDR1 and CDR2 from the germline V gene are SGHTA and FQGNSA. The V and J ends lost 3 bases and 0 bases respectively, with 6 bases between them. This CDR3 spans 14 amino acids. CDR3 protein: CASSFSYSNQPQHF. The CDR3 nucleotides read TGTGCCAGCAGCTTCTCATATAGCAATCAGCCCCAGCATTTT.

The DNA for the CDR3 is TGTGCCAGCTCCAAAATGGGGACAGTTAATTCACCCCTCCACTTT. Translated, it gives CASSKMGTVNSPLHF. The gene calls are TRBV18 and TRBJ1-6; 7 nucleotides align to TRBD1. Trimming took 6 bases from V and 6 from J; bases not matched to a gene: 8. The V gene's germline CDR1 is KGHSH and CDR2 LQKENI. The CDR3 contains 15 residues.

This clonotype was counted ten times or more. V is TRBV2 and J is TRBJ2-3, with D perhaps TRBD2 (6 bases). Trimming left V 7 bases short and J 2 bases short, with 16 bases between. This CDR3 comprises 15 residues. Germline V gene data show CDR1 as SNHLY and CDR2 as FYNNEI. CDR3 coding DNA: TGTGCCAGCATCTTTGGGGACTCCTACACAGATACGCAGTATTTT. Its translation is CASIFGDSYTDTQYF.

The V and J genes are TRBV9 and TRBJ2-1; TRBD2 matches 7 bases. CDR1 and CDR2 (germline): SGDLS, YYNGEE. The CDR3 is 16 residues long. Trimming removed 6 bases from V and 0 bases from J; junction bases left unmatched: 9. The CDR3 reads CASNLMGGSSYNEQFF. CDR3 coding DNA: TGTGCCAGCAACCTCATGGGAGGGAGCTCCTACAATGAGCAGTTCTTC.

Only a few counts were recorded for this clonotype. The genes are TRBV5-6 and TRBJ1-1; maybe TRBD1 (6 bases). Trimming removed 3 bases from V and 7 bases from J, with 13 bases in between. Looked up from germline, CDR1 is SGHDT and CDR2 is YYEEEE. The CDR3 is 13 amino acids. The CDR3 is CASSYGGDGEAFF. The CDR3 DNA sequence: TGTGCCAGCAGCTACGGGGGCGACGGTGAAGCTTTCTTT.